This T cell receptor beta chain came from a study of cytomegalovirus exposure and HLA in healthy donors. Everyone who donated was a healthy bone marrow donor. As to this clone: Its antigen remains unidentified.

PCR amplification relied on 60 Vbeta primers (plus 13 Jbeta primers). Only in-frame clones appear in the TCRdb table, and some are missing; sequencing was by immunoSEQ multiplex PCR. Of some 150,000 clones listed, about 85% are singletons. General study points: Later analysis suggested most CMV-associated TCR beta chains were HLA-restricted. No immune exposure information besides CMV serostatus was available.

From germline, CDR1 is MDHEN and CDR2 SYDVKM. Trimming at V came to 7 bases and at J to 4 bases, leaving 14 bases not matched to a gene. This CDR3 has 18 residues. The sample consisted of PBMCs. The sequence was collected from a woman younger than 30 in good health and CMV-seronegative. V usage is TRBV28 and J usage is TRBJ1-5, with TRBD1 matching over 12 bases. The DNA for the CDR3 is TGTGCCAGCACCACTTCCTGGGGGACAGGGGGCGTGAATCAGCCCCAGCATTTT. Translated: CASTTSWGTGGVNQPQHF.